This T cell receptor beta chain comes out of a study of cytomegalovirus exposure and HLA in healthy donors (dated 2017 in TCRdb). A note on the overall study: An earlier analysis of 587 of the donors reported 250 to 350 Gb of sequence data and 100 million to 140 million unique TCR beta sequences from 150 million to 200 million T cells. Alongside the repertoire data, information on donor age, sex, ethnicity and CMV serostatus was compiled. Genome-wide SNP genotypes for about 55% of the roughly 670 donors were used in a later genetic analysis, which treated that subset as a discovery cohort. The later analysis used no new phenotypic data to find candidate immune exposures, relying instead on TCR beta sequences and their occurrence across donors. HLA typing included class I and class II loci at four-digit resolution. To decide whether each TCR beta V gene segment behaved as functional or pseudogenic, an earlier analysis of some 600 of the donors relied on high-throughput TCR beta sequencing. The number of typed donors differed by locus: about 620-640 for A, B, C, DRB1 and DQB1; roughly 510 for DQA1; 606 for DPA1; and around 450 for DPB1. A later analysis re-analyzed previously published TCR beta repertoires from roughly 600 donors and added high-resolution HLA genotyping to study TCR occurrence patterns. Along with the 666-subject first cohort, a separate validation cohort of around 120 different subjects was used. All discovery cohort repertoires had been generated on a single sequencing platform. The study aimed to test whether signatures of past pathogen exposure could be identified by cataloging public T cell receptors. Using immunosequencing, the study profiled T cell repertoires from 550 to 750 subjects and related those repertoires to cytomegalovirus serostatus. About 310 gigabases of sequencing data and 80 million or so unique TCR sequences were included in an early release covering under 650 HLA-typed donors. On average, roughly 240,000 unique TCR beta nucleotide sequences were sequenced per donor among fewer than 500 genotyped donors of the cohort, with roughly 18% of those sequences being non-productive. Among the roughly 430 genotyped donors, approximately 82% belonged to the genetic ancestry cluster associated with self-reported Caucasian donors. About five DR-DQ haplotypes were treated as single units for association and clustering because of strong linkage in the cohort. The study combined high-throughput TCR immunosequencing, statistical association of individual TCRs with disease status, and machine learning to predict cytomegalovirus infection status.

Preparation of the library involved the immunoSEQ multiplex PCR assay. For the multiplex PCR, a mixture combining 60 forward primers for TCR Vbeta segments and 13 reverse primers for TCR Jbeta segments was used. A multiplex PCR assay on genomic DNA amplified the CDR3 region of rearranged TCR beta genes. Amplified TCR beta libraries were sequenced as 87-base-pair reads on the Illumina HiSeq System. In the authors' own workflow: A later analysis tallied some 79 million unique TCR beta chains across the 666 repertoires, and roughly 11 million of those chains were shared by two or more donors. To remove PCR and sequencing errors, raw reads were error-corrected and collapsed into unique sequences using a nearest-neighbor algorithm that merged closely related sequences. CDR3 sequences were aligned to IMGT reference sequences to assign V, D and J gene segments. Each retained sequence needed at least a six-nucleotide match to both a V gene segment and a J gene segment. A rearrangement counted as productive if the CDR3 had no stop codons and remained in frame with V and J, and every other rearrangement counted as non-productive. CDR3 was defined by IMGT convention, running from the second conserved V-encoded cysteine to the conserved J-encoded phenylalanine. The earlier analysis of about 590 of the donors excluded sequences that lacked an unambiguous match to a single V gene segment. In an earlier analysis of 587 of the donors, a V segment was called functional when productive rearrangements were above 56.7%, and segregating when the standard deviation between donors exceeded 5%. A statistical classification framework was built for diagnosing cytomegalovirus status from the catalog of TCR beta chain sequences. In a later analysis, TCR nucleotide sequences were compared against IMGT/GENE-DB human TR gene sequences so that V and J genes could be assigned. A later analysis assigned CDR3 sequences and most-parsimonious VDJ recombination scenarios with the TCRdist pipeline. In a later analysis, each TCR beta chain was defined by its CDR3 amino acid sequence together with its V-gene family, and reads without a unique V-gene family were excluded. To address suspected cross-contamination and a sequencing artifact, a later analysis removed around 600 highly shared, low-generation-probability nucleotide sequences. In a later analysis, a clonal expansion index was calculated for each public chain from normalized within-repertoire ranks of inferred template counts. In a later analysis, generation probabilities were computed with a VDJ recombination model fitted to out-of-frame rearrangements, and the resulting probabilities were checked against IGoR. A later analysis scored TCR-TCR, TCR-HLA and TCR-CMV co-occurrence with hypergeometric tests, applying a repertoire-size bias correction to TCR pairs. False discovery rates were estimated in a later analysis by permuting HLA or CMV assignments 20 times. A later analysis grouped co-occurring TCRs with DBSCAN, adding TCRdist sequence similarity when clustering within HLA-allele-positive subsets. Repertoires with fewer than 30,000 or more than 120,000 public chains were left out of co-occurrence clustering, as were five repertoires with anomalous nucleotide sharing. In TCRdb, the immuneACCESS table is reduced to in-frame sequences with V and J assigned. These tables do not hold every clone; where another copy was compared, an unresolved V gene accounts for under half, and the others remain unexplained. The V and J calls and clone size come from that table; D and trimming were worked out from the DNA. The sample table holds about 120,000 clones, of which approximately 84% were seen once. The ten largest clones take up 4% of the sample.

The cohort comprised approximately 700 healthy bone marrow donors. At the time of sampling, every cohort member was nominally healthy, though immune exposures that went unrecorded were likely present. The donor tested CMV seropositive, placing the donor among the roughly 300 seropositive members of the cohort. A peripheral blood sample was provided by each donor, and peripheral blood mononuclear cells were used for TCR beta sequencing. Genomic DNA was extracted from the blood cell samples with the Qiagen DNeasy Blood Extraction Kit. What the research found in general, with its limitations: A cluster of highly shared sequence variants was judged likely to be a technical artifact of the sequencing pipeline. Assigning TCR associations to individual alleles was difficult when HLA alleles, especially DR and DQ, strongly co-occurred. Most CMV-associated TCR beta chains appeared to be HLA-restricted in a later analysis, and the HLA associations seemed to be driven largely by CMV exposure. This cohort had only TCR beta chains sequenced, and the lack of alpha or paired-chain data limited which features could be detected. In an earlier analysis of fewer than 750 of the donors, most TCR beta V segments were observed in productive rearrangements about 90% or about 30% of the time, broadly matching IMGT annotations. Because counts were too low, seventeen rarely observed V segments, including chromosome 9 orphons, were excluded from the earlier analysis of around 640 of the donors. A later genetic analysis associated a missense DCLRE1C variant with V-gene and J-gene trimming of TCR beta chains, and an independent cohort replicated the association. In a later analysis, TCR association rates were found to vary across HLA loci, with the most associated TCRs seen for DRB1 alleles and the fewest for HLA-C alleles. Roughly uniform sequencing depth across donors was assumed in presence/absence analyses, although this assumption may not hold. According to a later genetic analysis, donors in an Asian-associated ancestry cluster had fewer N-insertions in productive TCRs than the roughly 660-donor mean. The authors suggested that the approach could potentially be generalized to other disease states and immunological phenotypes. According to a later analysis, parvovirus B19, influenza, CMV and Epstein-Barr virus appeared linked to several top co-occurrence clusters. The study listed 164 TCR beta chains as associated with cytomegalovirus. A later analysis found that HLA-associated TCR beta chains were more clonally expanded and had lower generation probabilities than equally common non-associated chains. Correlated functional status among segregating V segments might be attributable to linkage disequilibrium, but an unknown experimental factor could not be ruled out. Across donors, most TCR sequences were observed very rarely, whereas some public TCRs were present in many individuals. Because HLA typing was unavailable for some donors at each locus, only the typed subset was used in association tests. The classifier was reported to diagnose cytomegalovirus status with high specificity and sensitivity in both the original cohort and the validation cohort. The only immune exposure information available for the cohort was CMV serostatus. A further reported finding was that TCR beta sequences accurately predicted the HLA-A and HLA-B alleles for most subjects in the first cohort. At a false discovery rate of 0.05, a later analysis linked fewer than 20,000 TCR beta sequences to specific HLA alleles. In vitro tests confirmed that a few of the cytomegalovirus-associated TCR beta chains recognize cytomegalovirus antigens.

To note about this clone: The target of this receptor is not known. Within one base of it there is no much larger clone, and no base qualities were kept.

What was sequenced was PBMCs. The sequence derives from a man between 18 and 29 years old in good health and CMV-seropositive.

Here is the DNA: TGTGCCAGCAGTTACTCGGCTAGCAGCCAAGAGACCCAGTACTTC. This translates into CASSYSASSQETQYF. The chain couples TRBV6-5 to TRBJ2-5; 5 matching bases give a weak D call of TRBD2. Trimming costs V 0 bases and J 1 base, and their ends lie 9 bases apart. The CDR3 sequence holds 15 residues, the cysteine and phenylalanine included. The sequence is cut down to CDR3 DNA, 45 bases in frame from base 1. The germline V gene encodes CDR1 MNHEY and CDR2 SVGAGI.